Below, 18 T cell receptor beta chains from the same sample are listed, as sequenced in a study of shared clonotypes between healthy human individuals (TCRdb year 2020). Receptor amplification or capture employed the immunoSEQ multiplex PCR assay. Sourced from immuneACCESS, this table was stored by TCRdb with only in-frame sequences that have V and J called. A share of the clones is absent; for the studies checked, an unresolved V gene accounts for under half, and the remainder has no known explanation. Here the sample has approximately 600,000 clones; approximately 95% occur a single time. The biggest ten clones account for approximately 0.12% of the sample. CD8 naive samples were obtained by positive selection for CCR7 among CD45RO-negative cells, yielding a CD45RA+CCR7+ population from which TemRA cells were excluded. The sequenced sample was naive CD8+ T cells sorted from blood. The sample's cell subset or site label, in plain terms: CD45RA+CCR7+. These receptors were collected from a woman aged 25 to 39 in good health.

This chain uses TRBV6-1 with TRBJ2-7, with 9 bases matching TRBD1. The CDR3 runs 14 residues. The junction had 4 bases not matched to a gene; V was cut back by 5 bases and J by 2 bases. From germline, CDR1 is MNHNS and CDR2 SASEGT. DNA of the CDR3: TGTGCCAGCAGTACGGGACAGGGTCCCTACGAGCAGTACTTC. Translation: CASSTGQGPYEQYF.

This chain connects TRBV28 to TRBJ1-2; 8 bases map to TRBD1. Germline trimming cut 2 bases from V and 7 bases from J; bases unmatched to any gene: 12. This CDR3 is built from 16 residues. From germline, CDR1 is MDHEN and CDR2 SYDVKM. In DNA form, the CDR3 reads TGTGCCAGCAGTTTAGACAGGGGTGGGCCCCCTATTGGCTACACCTTC. Translating gives CASSLDRGGPPIGYTF.

The rearrangement uses TRBV5-4 and TRBJ2-7; possible D gene TRBD1, 5 bases. V was clipped by 2 bases and J by 5 bases, with 17 bases between them. CDR1 and CDR2 (germline): SGHNT, YYREEE (reference sequence). The CDR3 runs to 15 residues. The chain's CDR3 is CASSFRASRVDEQYF. The CDR3 DNA reads TGTGCCAGCAGCTTTCGGGCGTCCAGGGTCGACGAGCAGTACTTC.

In this sample, this clone turned up once. This sequence joins TRBV14 and TRBJ2-7, with D hard to call. The CDR3 covers 13 residues. Deletions cut 4 bases from V and 2 bases from J, with 9 bases between. Germline-derived CDR1 and CDR2 are SGHDN and FVKESK. For the CDR3, the DNA is TGTGCCAGCAGCCCCAAGAGTCCCTACGAGCAGTACTTC. Translating it yields CASSPKSPYEQYF.

The V call is TRBV6-5, the J call TRBJ2-7, with D tentatively TRBD1 or TRBD2 (5 bases each). CDR1 and CDR2 from the germline V gene are MNHEY and SVGAGI. The CDR3 sequence is 12 residues long. V shed 5 bases and J shed 5 bases, with 10 bases lying between them. Here the CDR3 DNA reads TGTGCCAGCAGTGTCGGGGCCCACGAGCAGTACTTC. It specifies CASSVGAHEQYF.

The gene calls are TRBV11-3 and TRBJ2-7, with TRBD1 identical over 7 bases. V was clipped by 3 bases and J by 5 bases; unmatched bases: 1. Germline CDR1 reads SGHNT; CDR2 reads YENEEA. The CDR3 is 12 amino acids. The CDR3 here is CASSFTGDEQYF. The CDR3 DNA reads as TGTGCCAGCAGCTTCACAGGGGACGAGCAGTACTTC.

The chain joins TRBV5-4 to TRBJ2-6; D possibly corresponds to TRBD1 (5 bases). CDR1 SGHNT and CDR2 YYREEE come from the germline V gene (reference sequence). CDR3 length equals 16 residues. Trimming removed 0 bases from V and 2 bases from J, with 9 bases in between. The CDR3 region has the DNA TGTGCCAGCAGCTTGGATCAGGGCGCTGGGGCCAACGTCCTGACTTTC. Translated, it gives CASSLDQGAGANVLTF.

The V and J genes are TRBV9 and TRBJ2-7; 9 bases align to TRBD2. The CDR3 has 13 amino acids. The J segment lost 5 bases and the V segment lost 2 bases, leaving 2 bases of the junction unmatched. Germline V gene lookup returns CDR1 SGDLS and CDR2 YYNGEE. The CDR3 DNA reads as TGTGCCAGCAGCGTGTTAGCGGGAGACGAGCAGTACTTC. Translating it yields CASSVLAGDEQYF.

The CDR3 here is CASSVGGLATYEQYF. CDR3 sequence (DNA): TGTGCCAGCAGCGTAGGGGGACTAGCCACATACGAGCAGTACTTC. The J gene is TRBJ2-7, the V gene TRBV9, with 9 positions matching TRBD2. This CDR3 region has 15 residues. Per the germline V gene, CDR1 is SGDLS and CDR2 is YYNGEE. Trimming cost V 0 bases and J 4 bases; bases outside gene matches: 5.

J is TRBJ2-2 and V is TRBV15, with D perhaps assigned TRBD1 or TRBD2 (5 bases each). Germline V gene lookup returns CDR1 LNHNV and CDR2 YYDKDF (reference sequence). The V gene lost 7 bases and the J gene lost 4 bases, with 16 bases spanning the gap. CDR3 size: 15 residues. CDR3 in amino acids: CATNAPGGTTGELFF. The CDR3 DNA reads TGTGCCACCAACGCCCCTGGGGGTACCACCGGGGAGCTGTTTTTT.

The rearrangement joins TRBV7-2 to TRBJ2-2; unclear D gene. This CDR3 is built from 17 residues. Trimming cost V 5 bases and J 3 bases, with 19 bases left between them. Germline CDR1 and CDR2: SGHTA and FQGNSA. The CDR3 nucleotides read TGTGCCAGCAGCCCCACTATGGGTAGTTTGTACACCGGGGAGCTGTTTTTT. Translating gives CASSPTMGSLYTGELFF.

The gene calls are TRBV13 and TRBJ2-5; TRBD2 agrees at 12 bases. This CDR3 spans 16 amino acids. Per the germline V gene, CDR1 is PRHDT and CDR2 is FYEKMQ (reference sequence). Trimming took 6 bases from V and 5 from J; bases not matched to a gene: 10. For the CDR3, the DNA is TGTGCCAGCAGTCTATTGGGGACTAGCGGGCGGGAGACCCAGTACTTC. It codes for CASSLLGTSGRETQYF.

This sequence joins TRBV2 and TRBJ2-5; 10 bases map to TRBD1. J lost 1 base, V lost 3 bases, and 8 bases had no gene match. The CDR3 extends over 17 amino acids. Germline V lookup: CDR1 SNHLY, CDR2 FYNNEI. CDR3 protein: CASSDYGDRGFQETQYF. CDR3 coding DNA: TGTGCCAGCAGTGACTACGGGGACAGGGGTTTCCAAGAGACCCAGTACTTC.

The rearrangement links TRBV11-2 to TRBJ2-5, with TRBD2 identical over 11 bases. CDR3 length: 15 amino acids. V lost 3 bases, J lost 11 bases, and 11 bases stayed unmatched. The germline gives CDR1 SGHAT, CDR2 FQNNGV. DNA of the CDR3: TGTGCCAGCAGCTTCCCCGTAGCGGGAGGGGGGGAGCAGTACTTC. This codes for CASSFPVAGGGEQYF.

The chain couples TRBV19 to TRBJ2-1; D is uncertain. Between the trimmed V and J ends, which lost 2 bases and 9 bases, there was a span of 8 bases. This CDR3 has 12 amino acids. The germline gives CDR1 LNHDA, CDR2 SQIVND (reference sequence). The CDR3 spells CASSITWGEQFF. In DNA, the CDR3 is TGTGCCAGTAGTATAACATGGGGTGAGCAGTTCTTC.

This rearrangement joins TRBV28 to TRBJ2-7; no definite D call. The V end lost 8 bases, the J end lost 7 bases, and 18 bases lay between the germline ends. The CDR3 is 13 amino acids. CDR1 MDHEN and CDR2 SYDVKM come from the germline V gene. CDR3: CASRDLRVGEQYF. DNA of the CDR3: TGTGCCAGCCGAGATCTTAGAGTAGGTGAGCAGTACTTC.

The V and J genes are TRBV10-2 and TRBJ2-1; the D is unclear. The germline CDR1 and CDR2 sequences are WSHSY and SAAADI. This CDR3 is built from 12 residues. V shed 3 bases and J shed 9 bases, with 9 bases lying between them. CDR3 DNA sequence: TGCGCCAGCAGTGACGGACCGCTTGAGCAGTTCTTC. Translation gives CASSDGPLEQFF.

The chain combines TRBV30 with TRBJ1-3; TRBD1 is a possible D gene (5 bases). CDR1 GTSNPN and CDR2 SVGIG come from the germline V gene (reference sequence). The CDR3 sequence is 14 residues long. CDR3 DNA sequence: TGTGGAGTAGGGCAGGGCCCCTCTGGAAACACCATATATTTT. Translated, it gives CGVGQGPSGNTIYF.